The clone carrying this T cell receptor beta chain has at least ten counts. Its antigen remains unidentified. This record belongs to a study of blood T cells in healthy people across ages. Study-wide results and limits: Bulk PBMC profiling left naive and antigen-experienced comparisons inconclusive.

There were healthy Caucasian individuals from Russia, aged about 6 to 95, serving as donors. Germline V CDR1 and CDR2: MNHEY, SMNVEV (reference sequence). There are 14 residues in the CDR3. V was cut by 6 bases and J by 7 bases, with 16 bases left in between. Then a second PCR, running about 6 to 11 cycles, was carried out with a sample-barcoded 5' primer and a J-beta primer mix. A single record per CDR3 protein comes from TCRdb applying MiXCR to the 5' RACE reads. The sample has 1.5 million to 2 million distinct CDR3 sequences, approximately 30% seen once. This sequence joins TRBV27 and TRBJ2-1; D unresolved. This sequence originates from a woman in her twenties or thirties in good health. What was sequenced was blood. The CDR3 DNA reads TGTGCCAGCAGATTGAGGACCGCGAAAAATGAGCAGTTCTTC. This codes for CASRLRTAKNEQFF.